This T cell receptor (beta chain) came from a study of Graves' ophthalmopathy and Graves' hyperthyroidism. Study-level findings and limits: Blood shared most expanded thyroid clonotypes above 0.001 frequency.

The CDR3 has 15 residues. Germline loops: CDR1 SNHLY, CDR2 FYNNEI. Turning to this clonotype: Its antigen is unknown.

Patients with other autoimmune diseases, uncontrolled infections, pregnancy or lactation were excluded. RNA transcripts were the template, and TCR beta CDR3 regions were amplified from them. HTBI primers were employed in first-round RT-PCR, then a second-round multiplex PCR followed. TCRdb recomputed calls from the multiplex PCR reads with MiXCR, one row per CDR3 protein. The sample holds around 670,000 distinct CDR3 sequences, approximately 40% seen once. V gene TRBV2 combines with J gene TRBJ2-5; TRBD1 agrees at 8 bases. The DNA matches TRBJ2-1 better at its end, which makes the J call doubtful. Sequencing input: peripheral blood. The origin of this receptor is an adult man with Graves' ophthalmopathy. CDR3 sequence: CASSARTGTYNEQFF. In DNA form, the CDR3 reads TGTGCCAGCAGTGCGAGGACAGGGACCTACAATGAGCAGTTCTTC.